The T cell receptor beta chain described here comes from a study of CD8 T cells in ankylosing spondylitis. Study-level results: From matched ankylosing spondylitis synovial fluid, disease-linked clones were reportedly recovered at significantly enriched levels. Earlier work had already found some motif variants in reactive arthritis synovial fluid and blood. Characteristic of ankylosing spondylitis blood, it appeared, was a TCR beta motif comprising roughly eight highly homologous variants.

By quantitative 5'-RACE with molecular barcodes, the TCR beta libraries were made. TCRdb re-called the 5' RACE reads with MiXCR, one entry per CDR3 protein. The sample shows about 330,000 distinct CDR3 sequences, less than 9.5% of them seen only once. On this clonotype: Its antigen is not known.

Germline V gives CDR1 MNHEY, CDR2 SVGEGT. The CDR3 is made up of 12 amino acids. V lost 8 bases and J lost 2, with 10 bases in between. Sequencing was done on a sample of blood, either unsorted or a sorted T cell fraction (not recorded which). The source is a male donor with ankylosing spondylitis. The V and J genes are TRBV6-2 or TRBV6-3 and TRBJ2-7; D unresolved. In nucleotides, the CDR3 is TGTGCCAGCCGCAGCGATACCTACGAGCAGTACTTC. It yields the protein CASRSDTYEQYF.